This TCR beta chain appears in the sequencing data of a study of blood T cell repertoires in COVID-19 (dated by TCRdb to about 2020). Study-level background: Samples from collaborators originated in the United States, Italy and Spain and spanned both the acute and convalescent phases of COVID-19. The prospective study material was composed of cDNA or gDNA derived from T cells, B-cell-depleted T cells, or PBMCs. Deeply sampled blood TCRbeta repertoires from subjects exposed to, actively infected with, or recovered from COVID-19 were included in the dataset. The repertoires were released in a freely available public database intended as a resource for research on the immune response to SARS-CoV-2. Samples were obtained from the ongoing ImmuneRACE study (first 160 participants) and from 1,000 to 1,500 subjects provided by 6 global collaborators. Sample metadata almost always included a de-identified subject ID, COVID-19 status, age in years and sex. Where HLA class I and class II types were available, the types were taken from metadata supplied by the sample provider, not from assay-based typing. The full study reports these points: Clinical and demographic metadata were provided uncurated, with the amount varying by source and participant.

Whole blood was collected in K2EDTA tubes by collaborating institutions according to the institutions' own protocols. For TCRbeta analysis, collaborators shipped samples in one of three forms: frozen whole blood, isolated PBMCs, or DNA extracted from either of those sample types. TCRbeta CDR3 regions were amplified from genomic DNA using the immunoSEQ Assay, a bias-controlled multiplex PCR. On the authors' methods: Nucleated cell counts per sample were estimated from amplification of reference gene primers within the assay. To quantify the absolute abundance of each unique TCRbeta CDR3 rearrangement, sequence reads were collapsed and filtered. Productive Simpson clonality was computed per sample as the square root of Simpson's diversity index over productive rearrangements. TCRdb re-hosts the immuneACCESS table, in-frame sequences only. Its copies lack some clones; in the studies checked, an unresolved V gene accounts for under half of them, and the cause for the rest is not known. That table gives V, J and clone size, and the DNA gave D and trimming. Counted in this sample were about 120,000 clones; 78% of them appeared once. The top ten clonotypes cover 2% to 2.5% of the sample.

Sequences MNHEY (CDR1) and SMNVEV (CDR2) are obtained from the germline V gene (reference sequence). The germline ends are 12 bases apart after V is trimmed by 2 bases and J by 5 bases. The CDR3 spans 15 residues, from the cysteine through the phenylalanine. Only CDR3 DNA is held: 45 bases, read in frame from base 1. In regard to this clone: Its antigen remains undetermined. Base qualities are not recorded, but no much larger clone differs from it by a single base.

The receptor's source is a man between 65 and 80 years old with acute or convalescent COVID-19. The V and J segments used are TRBV27 and TRBJ1-4, with a weak D call of TRBD1 (6 bases match). What was sequenced was peripheral blood. The CDR3 region reads CASSLGRGRNEKLFF. The DNA reads as follows: TGTGCCAGCAGTTTAGGGAGGGGGAGGAATGAAAAACTGTTTTTT.